This TCR beta chain derives from a study of T cell repertoires in cytomegalovirus infection. Study overall: As its CMV epitopes, the study selected recently identified HLA-C-restricted and well-studied HLA-B-restricted targets.

Via MiXCR, TCRdb re-called the reads, giving one row per CDR3 protein. This table holds 80,000 to 95,000 distinct CDR3 sequences, 25% to 30% found once. Trimming at V came to 4 bases and at J to 0 bases, leaving 6 bases not matched to a gene. Germline V gene sequence: CDR1 SGHDT, CDR2 YYEEEE. The CDR3 runs 15 residues. In the case of this clonotype: Antigen unknown.

Study findings and constraints: HLA-C-restricted CMV clonotypes gave the most frequent clonotype in two of eight donors.

This clonotype was obtained from a human donor in good health (CMV status not recorded). Some clones in this sample may be carry-over from other donors' samples. The chain combines TRBV5-6 with TRBJ2-5, with 7 bases lining up with TRBD2. The starting material was CD8+ T cells from cultured PBMCs, obtained from culture after CMV antigen stimulation. CDR3 sequence reads: CASSLRAGHQETQYF. CDR3 DNA: TGTGCCAGCAGCCTAAGAGCGGGACACCAAGAGACCCAGTACTTC.